This T cell receptor (beta chain) appears in the sequencing data of a study of immune heterogeneity within non-small cell lung tumors. Bulk tumor gDNA, roughly 600 ng per sample, served as the TCR template. Biopsy collection occurred during surgery, with several far-apart biopsies per primary tumor. The study cohort was described as untreated, and its members had newly diagnosed non-small cell lung cancer. They went on to have curative surgery. Germline V gene sequence: CDR1 MNHEY, CDR2 SVGEGT. J was trimmed by 5 bases and V by 10 bases; bases with no gene match: 25. The CDR3 covers 19 residues. For the TCR beta CDR3, multiplex PCR with 32 V and 13 J primers performed the amplification. A single record per CDR3 protein comes from TCRdb applying MiXCR to the multiplex PCR reads. The data show 20,000 to 25,000 distinct CDR3 sequences, over 25% seen once. This clonotype was detected only once.

This clonotype originated in a middle-aged man with non-small cell lung cancer. The chain is built from TRBV6-2 or TRBV6-3 and TRBJ1-5, with 8 bases that match TRBD1. Sequencing used lung tumor tissue. CDR3 coding DNA: TGTGCCAACAGAATACGACTTCCGGGACAGGTGGCAAGGTATCAGCCCCAGCATTTT. Residues: CANRIRLPGQVARYQPQHF.